This T cell receptor (beta chain) was identified in a study of blood T cell repertoires in COVID-19. In the original workflow: Quantification of nucleated cells was approximated via reference gene primer amplification. The protocol was immunoSEQ multiplex PCR, while the TCRdb copy is restricted to in-frame clones and leaves out a portion. The V and J calls and the clone size are those of that table, but D and trimming were determined from the DNA. The table records about 120,000 clones, roughly 82% of them present only once. V shed 1 base and J 1 base; nucleotides not matched to a gene: 16. CDR1 SGHVS and CDR2 FQNEAQ come from the germline V gene. CDR3 length: 20 residues.

The sequenced sample was peripheral blood. This TCR was sampled from a human donor in a cohort sampled during active COVID-19. The chain is built from TRBV7-8 and TRBJ2-5, with 9 bases lining up with TRBD1. The CDR3, as DNA: TGTGCCAGCAGCTTAGTAGCCGGGACAGGGACCCCCTCCATCCAAGAGACCCAGTACTTC. Its translation is CASSLVAGTGTPSIQETQYF.